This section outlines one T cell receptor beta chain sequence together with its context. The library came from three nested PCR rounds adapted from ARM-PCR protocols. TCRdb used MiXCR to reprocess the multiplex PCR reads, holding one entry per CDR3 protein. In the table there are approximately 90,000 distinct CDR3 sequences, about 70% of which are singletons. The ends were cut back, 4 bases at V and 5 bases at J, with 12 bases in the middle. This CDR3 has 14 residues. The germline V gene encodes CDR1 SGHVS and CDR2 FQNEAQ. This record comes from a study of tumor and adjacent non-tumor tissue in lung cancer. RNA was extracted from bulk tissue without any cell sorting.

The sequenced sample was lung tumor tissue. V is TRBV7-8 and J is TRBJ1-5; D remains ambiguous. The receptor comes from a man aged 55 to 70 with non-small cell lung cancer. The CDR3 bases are TGTGCCAGCAGCTCAGAGACATTCCATCAGCCCCAGCATTTT. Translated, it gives CASSSETFHQPQHF.